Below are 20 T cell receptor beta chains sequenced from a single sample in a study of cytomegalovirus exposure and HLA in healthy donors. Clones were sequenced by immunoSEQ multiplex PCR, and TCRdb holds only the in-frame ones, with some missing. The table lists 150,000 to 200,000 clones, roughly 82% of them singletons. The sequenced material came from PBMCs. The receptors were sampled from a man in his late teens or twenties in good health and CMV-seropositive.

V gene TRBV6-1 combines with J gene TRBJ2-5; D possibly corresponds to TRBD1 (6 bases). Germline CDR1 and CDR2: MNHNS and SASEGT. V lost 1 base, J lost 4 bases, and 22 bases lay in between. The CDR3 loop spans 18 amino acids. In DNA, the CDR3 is TGTGCCAGCAGTGAAGGGTGGAGGACAGCAACGTTGATAGAGACCCAGTACTTC. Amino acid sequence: CASSEGWRTATLIETQYF.

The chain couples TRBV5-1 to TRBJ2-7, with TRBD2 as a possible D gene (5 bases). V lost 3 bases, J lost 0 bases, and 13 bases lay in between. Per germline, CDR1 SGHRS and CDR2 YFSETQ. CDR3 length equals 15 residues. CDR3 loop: CASSYSPGTSYEQYF. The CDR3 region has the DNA TGCGCCAGCAGCTATTCACCGGGAACCTCCTACGAGCAGTACTTC.

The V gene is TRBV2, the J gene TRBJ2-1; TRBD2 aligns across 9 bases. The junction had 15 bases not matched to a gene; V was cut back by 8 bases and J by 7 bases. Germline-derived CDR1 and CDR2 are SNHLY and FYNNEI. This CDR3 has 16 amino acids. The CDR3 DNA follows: TGTGCCAGCGTCCGAGGGGTAGCGGGAGCATTGAATGAGCAGTTCTTC. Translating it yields CASVRGVAGALNEQFF.

CDR3 DNA sequence: TGTGCCAGCAGCTTAAATTACGGGACAGAGTCCTACAATGAGCAGTTCTTC. It translates to CASSLNYGTESYNEQFF. The gene calls are TRBV7-6 and TRBJ2-1, with 7 bases lining up with TRBD1. CDR1 SGHVS and CDR2 FNYEAQ come from the germline V gene. The CDR3 sequence is 17 residues long. With V trimmed by 2 bases and J by 1 base, 8 bases remained unmatched.

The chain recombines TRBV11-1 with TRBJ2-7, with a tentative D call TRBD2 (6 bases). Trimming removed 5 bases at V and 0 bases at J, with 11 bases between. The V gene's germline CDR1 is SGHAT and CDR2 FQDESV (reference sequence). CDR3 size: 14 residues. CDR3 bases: TGTGCCAGCAGCCCTACGGGACTCTCCTACGAGCAGTACTTC. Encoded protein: CASSPTGLSYEQYF.

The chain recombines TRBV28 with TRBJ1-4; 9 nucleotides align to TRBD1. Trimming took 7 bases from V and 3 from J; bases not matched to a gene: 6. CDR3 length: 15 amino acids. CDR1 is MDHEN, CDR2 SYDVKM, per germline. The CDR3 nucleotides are TGTGCCAGCAAGGCCGGGGACAGGGCTAATGAAAAACTGTTTTTT. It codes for CASKAGDRANEKLFF.

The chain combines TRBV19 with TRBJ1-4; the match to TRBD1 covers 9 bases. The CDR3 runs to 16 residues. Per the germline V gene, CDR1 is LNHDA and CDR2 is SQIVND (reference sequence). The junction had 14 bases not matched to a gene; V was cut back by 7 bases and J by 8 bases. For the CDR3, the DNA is TGTGCCAGTACCGAGAGATCCGGGACAGGGAGCGAAAAACTGTTTTTT. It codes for CASTERSGTGSEKLFF.

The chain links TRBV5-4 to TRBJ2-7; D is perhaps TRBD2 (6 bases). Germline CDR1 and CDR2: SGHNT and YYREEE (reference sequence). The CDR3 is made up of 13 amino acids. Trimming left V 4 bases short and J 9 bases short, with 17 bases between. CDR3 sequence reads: CASSPGLRFRQYF. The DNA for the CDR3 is TGTGCCAGCAGCCCGGGACTGCGTTTCCGGCAGTACTTC.

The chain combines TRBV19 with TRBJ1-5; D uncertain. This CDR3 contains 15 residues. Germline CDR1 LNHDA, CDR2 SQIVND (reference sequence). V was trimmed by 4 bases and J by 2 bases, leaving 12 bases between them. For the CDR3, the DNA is TGTGCCAGTAGTAATGGCCGCGGAGGCAATCAGCCCCAGCATTTT. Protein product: CASSNGRGGNQPQHF.

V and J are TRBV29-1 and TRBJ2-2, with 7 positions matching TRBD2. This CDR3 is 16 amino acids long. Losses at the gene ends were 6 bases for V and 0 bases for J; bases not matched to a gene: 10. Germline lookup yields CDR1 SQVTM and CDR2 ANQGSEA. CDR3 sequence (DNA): TGCAGCGTCTGGCAATGGGGGGGGGCGAACACCGGGGAGCTGTTTTTT. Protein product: CSVWQWGGANTGELFF.

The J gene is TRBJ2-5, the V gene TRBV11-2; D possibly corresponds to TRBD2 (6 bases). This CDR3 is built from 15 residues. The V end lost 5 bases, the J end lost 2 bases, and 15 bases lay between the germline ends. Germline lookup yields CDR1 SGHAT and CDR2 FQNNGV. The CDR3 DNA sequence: TGTGCCAGCAGCACCGGGATAGCGGAACAAGAGACCCAGTACTTC. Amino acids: CASSTGIAEQETQYF.

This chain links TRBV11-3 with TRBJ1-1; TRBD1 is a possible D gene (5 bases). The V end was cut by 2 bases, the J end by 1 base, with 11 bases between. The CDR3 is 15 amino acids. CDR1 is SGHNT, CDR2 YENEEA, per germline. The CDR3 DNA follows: TGTGCCAGCAGCTTACACCCAGGGCCGAACACTGAAGCTTTCTTT. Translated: CASSLHPGPNTEAFF.

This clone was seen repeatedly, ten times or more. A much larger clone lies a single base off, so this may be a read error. CDR3 sequence reads: CASSRTSGSTDTQYF. The CDR3 nucleotides read TGTGCCAGCAGTCGGACTAGCGGGAGCACAGATACGCAGTATTTT. J is TRBJ2-3 and V is TRBV6-4; 11 nucleotides line up with TRBD2. CDR1 is MRHNA, CDR2 SNTAGT, per germline. The CDR3 is 15 residues long. Trimming at V came to 5 bases and at J to 0 bases, leaving 1 base not matched to a gene.

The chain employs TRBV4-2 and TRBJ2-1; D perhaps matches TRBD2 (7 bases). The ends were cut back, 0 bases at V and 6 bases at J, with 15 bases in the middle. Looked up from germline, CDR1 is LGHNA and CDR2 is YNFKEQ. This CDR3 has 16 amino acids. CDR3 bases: TGTGCCAGCAGCCAAGAGGGCAGCGGGACACTCAATGAGCAGTTCTTC. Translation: CASSQEGSGTLNEQFF.

The CDR3, as DNA: TGTGCCAGTAGCCGAACGACAGGGGGCGCAGGTGGCTACACCTTC. This encodes CASSRTTGGAGGYTF. V gene TRBV19 combines with J gene TRBJ1-2, with 10 nucleotides matching TRBD1. Losses at the gene ends were 6 bases for V and 7 bases for J; bases not matched to a gene: 11. CDR1 is LNHDA and CDR2 is SQIVND in the germline V gene (reference sequence). The CDR3 is 15 residues long.

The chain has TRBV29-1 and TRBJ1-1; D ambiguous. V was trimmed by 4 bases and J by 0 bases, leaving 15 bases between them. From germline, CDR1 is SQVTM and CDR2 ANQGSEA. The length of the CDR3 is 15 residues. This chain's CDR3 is CSVVDPQTMNTEAFF. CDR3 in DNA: TGCAGCGTTGTTGATCCACAGACCATGAACACTGAAGCTTTCTTT.

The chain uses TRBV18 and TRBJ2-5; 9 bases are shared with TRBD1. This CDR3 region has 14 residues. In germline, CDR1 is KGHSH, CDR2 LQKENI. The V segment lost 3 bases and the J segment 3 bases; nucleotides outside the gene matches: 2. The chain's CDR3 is CASSPRTGEETQYF. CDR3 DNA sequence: TGTGCCAGCTCACCTAGGACAGGGGAAGAGACCCAGTACTTC.

CDR3 coding DNA: TGTGCCAGCAGTTCCCTACAGGGACGGGCTGAAGCTTTCTTT. Amino acids: CASSSLQGRAEAFF. J is TRBJ1-1 and V is TRBV27; D is possibly TRBD1 (6 bases). Germline V lookup: CDR1 MNHEY, CDR2 SMNVEV (reference sequence). The CDR3 consists of 14 residues. Trimming removed 4 bases from V and 6 bases from J, with 15 bases in between.

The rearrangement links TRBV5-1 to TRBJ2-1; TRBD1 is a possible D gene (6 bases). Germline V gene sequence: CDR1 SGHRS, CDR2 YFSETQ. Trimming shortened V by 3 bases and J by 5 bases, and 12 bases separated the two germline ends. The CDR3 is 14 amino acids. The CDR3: CASSWGPGDNEQFF. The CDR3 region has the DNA TGCGCCAGCAGCTGGGGGCCAGGGGACAATGAGCAGTTCTTC.

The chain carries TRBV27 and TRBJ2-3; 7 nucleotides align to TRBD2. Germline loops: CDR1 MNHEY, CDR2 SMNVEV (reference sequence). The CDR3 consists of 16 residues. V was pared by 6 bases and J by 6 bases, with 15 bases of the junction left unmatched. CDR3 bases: TGTGCCAGCAGGAAGCTAGGGGAGGGATCACAGGATACGCAGTATTTT. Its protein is CASRKLGEGSQDTQYF.